These 4 T cell receptor beta chains were sequenced from one sample in a study of T cell changes during pregnancy in multiple sclerosis. Here immunoSEQ multiplex PCR was the method, and the copy in TCRdb shows in-frame clones only, minus some. This table has 70,000 or so clones, 80% to 95% appearing once. The source material was CD4+ T cells from peripheral blood mononuclear cells, sampled after pregnancy. These receptors were obtained from a female donor with multiple sclerosis, enrolled in a pregnancy study.

The genes are TRBV9 and TRBJ1-6, with 7 bases fitting TRBD1. Losses at the gene ends were 0 bases for V and 8 bases for J; bases not matched to a gene: 2. The germline V gene has CDR1 SGDLS and CDR2 YYNGEE. CDR3 length: 14 amino acids. The CDR3 region is CASSVDTGDSPLHF. In DNA, the CDR3 is TGTGCCAGCAGCGTAGACACAGGGGATTCACCCCTCCACTTT.

The chain carries TRBV5-4 and TRBJ1-3; no firm D call. CDR1 and CDR2 from the germline V gene are SGHNT and YYREEE (reference sequence). The CDR3 loop spans 15 amino acids. The V gene lost 0 bases and the J gene lost 2 bases, with 9 bases spanning the gap. The CDR3 is CASSLGREAGNTIYF. The CDR3 nucleotides read TGTGCCAGCAGCTTGGGCCGGGAAGCTGGAAACACCATATATTTT.

The chain is built from TRBV30 and TRBJ1-4, with TRBD1 matching 7 bases. From germline, CDR1 is GTSNPN and CDR2 SVGIG (reference sequence). The junction had 5 bases not matched to a gene; V was cut back by 1 base and J by 3 bases. This CDR3 has 15 amino acids. CDR3 loop: CAWSATGVANEKLFF. The DNA for the CDR3 is TGTGCCTGGAGTGCTACAGGGGTTGCTAATGAAAAACTGTTTTTT.

The rearrangement uses TRBV5-1 and TRBJ1-2, with a weak D call TRBD1 (5 bases). V was shortened by 1 base and J by 1 base, with 8 bases between the two germline ends. CDR1 and CDR2 from the germline V gene are SGHRS and YFSETQ. The CDR3 is 14 amino acids. CDR3 amino acids: CASSLPDSNYGYTF. The CDR3 nucleotides are TGCGCCAGCAGCTTGCCTGACAGTAACTATGGCTACACCTTC. Using reference TRBV5-1 and TRBJ1-2 for the parts outside the CDR3, the full variable domain is KAGVTQTPRYLIKTRGQQVTLSCSPISGHRSVSWYQQTPGQGLQFLFEYFSETQRNKGNFPGRFSGRQFSNSRSEMNVSTLELGDSALYLCASSLPDSNYGYTFGSGTRLTVV.